This TCR beta chain was obtained from a study of beta chain features in type 1 diabetes. Whole-study results and caveats: Significant though moderate, a shortening of TCRB CDR3s appeared in all four CD4+ subsets of Type 1 diabetes patients.

The isolated RNA, all of it, was reverse transcribed, so expressed TCRB transcripts were what got sequenced. Produced via immunoSEQ multiplex PCR; TCRdb's table is partial and in-frame only. The sample lists 250,000 to 300,000 clones, about 13% seen once, with 0.017% in the top ten. The CDR3 totals 12 residues. This clone was observed a handful of times. No antigen is known for it. The clonotype was recovered from a man aged 25-45 years with type 1 diabetes. V is TRBV21-1 and J is TRBJ1-2. TRBV21-1 has pseudogene status. The sample consisted of naive CD4+ T cells from blood. CDR3 loop: CASSNRGINFTF. The CDR3 DNA is TGTGCCAGCAGCAATCGAGGGATCAACTTCACCTTC.